The T cell receptor beta chain under discussion was sequenced for a study of cytomegalovirus exposure and HLA in healthy donors. Overall study: An early release of data contained roughly 90 million unique TCRs, which came from HLA-typed donors.

Use of 60 Vbeta and 13 Jbeta primers characterized the PCR. Libraries were prepared by immunoSEQ multiplex PCR; TCRdb keeps only in-frame clonotypes and omits some of them. The repertoire holds under 200,000 clones, with 82% as singletons. With respect to this clone: The antigen is undetermined.

V dropped 4 bases and J dropped 5; count of bases not matched to a gene: 4. Germline V CDR1 and CDR2: SGHTA, FQGNSA. CDR3 size: 15 residues. Study findings and constraints: In a later analysis, at a false discovery rate of 0.05, over 15,000 TCR beta sequences were associated with HLA alleles.

The TCR originated in a woman between 50 and 59 years old in good health and CMV-seronegative. This chain links TRBV7-2 with TRBJ1-4; 10 positions agree with TRBD1. Specimen: PBMCs. The DNA for the CDR3 is TGTGCCAGCAGCTCAAGGACAGGGGGGAATGAAAAACTGTTTTTT. It is translated as CASSSRTGGNEKLFF.